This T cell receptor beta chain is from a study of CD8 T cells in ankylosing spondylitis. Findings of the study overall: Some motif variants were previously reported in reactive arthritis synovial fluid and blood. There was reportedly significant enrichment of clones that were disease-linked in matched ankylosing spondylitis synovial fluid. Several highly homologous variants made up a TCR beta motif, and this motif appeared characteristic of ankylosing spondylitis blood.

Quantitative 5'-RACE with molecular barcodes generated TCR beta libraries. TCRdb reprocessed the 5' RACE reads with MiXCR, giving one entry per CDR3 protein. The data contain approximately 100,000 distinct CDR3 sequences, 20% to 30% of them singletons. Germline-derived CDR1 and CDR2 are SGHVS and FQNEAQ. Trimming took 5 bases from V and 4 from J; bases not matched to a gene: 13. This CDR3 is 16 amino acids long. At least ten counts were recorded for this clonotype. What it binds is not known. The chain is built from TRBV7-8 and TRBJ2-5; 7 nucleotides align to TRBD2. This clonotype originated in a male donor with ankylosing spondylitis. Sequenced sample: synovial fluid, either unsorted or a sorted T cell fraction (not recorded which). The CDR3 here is CASSPSGKKVAETQYF. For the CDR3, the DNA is TGTGCCAGCAGCCCGAGCGGGAAGAAGGTAGCAGAGACCCAGTACTTC.